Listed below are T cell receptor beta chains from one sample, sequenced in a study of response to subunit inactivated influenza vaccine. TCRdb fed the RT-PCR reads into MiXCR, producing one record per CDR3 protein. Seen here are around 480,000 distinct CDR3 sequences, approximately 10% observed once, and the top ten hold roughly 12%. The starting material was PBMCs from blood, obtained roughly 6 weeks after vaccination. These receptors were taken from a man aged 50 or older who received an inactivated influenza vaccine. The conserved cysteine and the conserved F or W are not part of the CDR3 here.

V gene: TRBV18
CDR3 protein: ASSPQSIPPGGANVLT

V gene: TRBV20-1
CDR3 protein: SAKDRGFEQY

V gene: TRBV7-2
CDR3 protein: ASSPGGQGLFRNEQF

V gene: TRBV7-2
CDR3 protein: ASSSQGAHQPQH

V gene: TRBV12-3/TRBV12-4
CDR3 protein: ASSSRGWTSNNEQF

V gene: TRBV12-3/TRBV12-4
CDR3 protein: AIVEGNGYT

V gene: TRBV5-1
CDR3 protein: ASAINLGSYEQY

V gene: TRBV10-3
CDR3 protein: AISEQMAGGYEQY

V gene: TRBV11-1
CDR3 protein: ASSFLDRLEAF

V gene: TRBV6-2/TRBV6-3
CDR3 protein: ASSSLNSPLH

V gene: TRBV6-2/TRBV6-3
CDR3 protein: ASSYSSLAANTGELF

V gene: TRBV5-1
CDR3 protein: ASSLSGYSGNNIY

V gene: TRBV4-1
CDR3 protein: ASSQDWDRAQY

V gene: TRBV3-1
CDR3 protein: ASSQGRRGRETQY

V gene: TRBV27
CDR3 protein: ASSPYSQTVNTEAF

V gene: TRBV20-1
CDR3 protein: SALTGEGGNEQF

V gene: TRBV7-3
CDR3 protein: ASSPTLAGRNNEQF

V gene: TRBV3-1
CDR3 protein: ASSQATGTLGNTIY

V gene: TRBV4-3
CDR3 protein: ASSQVSVARGPDTQY

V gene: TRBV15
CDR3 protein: AILDRHNEQF

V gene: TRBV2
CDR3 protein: ASSEPSTDTQY

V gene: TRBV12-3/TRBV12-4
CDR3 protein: ASTNSGYNEQF

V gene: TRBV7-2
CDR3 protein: ARRRDRGNGSPLH

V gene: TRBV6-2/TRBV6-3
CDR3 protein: ASTYRGLAFYEQY

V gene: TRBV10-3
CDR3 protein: AISDKLVQGGREKLF

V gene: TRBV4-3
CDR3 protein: ASSQVGQGVEQF

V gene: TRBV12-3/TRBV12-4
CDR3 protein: ASRGGSQPQH

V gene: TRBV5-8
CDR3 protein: ASSLDYLQETQY

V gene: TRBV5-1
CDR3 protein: ASSLVPVSYEQY

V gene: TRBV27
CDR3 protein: ASSSGQRNEQF

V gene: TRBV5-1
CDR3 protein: ASSLVAETYNEQF

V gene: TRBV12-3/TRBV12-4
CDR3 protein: ASKPTGSTFPYEQY

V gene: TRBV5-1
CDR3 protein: ASSQGGKEEKLF

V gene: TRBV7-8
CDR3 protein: ASSPAYRAKYEQY

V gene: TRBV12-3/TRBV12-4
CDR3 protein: ASSREDRQGGTQY

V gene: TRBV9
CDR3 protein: ASTNGTGISGGDGTQY

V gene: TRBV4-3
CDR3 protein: ASSHNRGVREKLF

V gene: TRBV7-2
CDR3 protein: ASSSLGRGEKLF

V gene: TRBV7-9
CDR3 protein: ASSHVTDTQY

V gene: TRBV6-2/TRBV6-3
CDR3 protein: ASSYRAQSEKLF

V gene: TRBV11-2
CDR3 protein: ASSLDLWDTQY

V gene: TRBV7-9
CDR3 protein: ASSFDRGTIEAF

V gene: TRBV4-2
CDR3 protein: ASSQRLVENNEQF

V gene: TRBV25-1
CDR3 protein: ASSDDRPADTQY

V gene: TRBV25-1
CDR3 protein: ASSGPGNTEAF

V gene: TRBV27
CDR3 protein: ASSPYPTDTQY

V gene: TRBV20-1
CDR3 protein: SARYGGGVNSPLH